The clone carrying this T cell receptor beta chain was observed a few times. This CDR3 region has 12 residues. Germline CDR1 is SGHRS and CDR2 is YFSETQ. V was clipped by 1 base and J by 11 bases; unmatched bases: 4. The TCR beta CDR3 regions underwent amplification using RNA transcripts as the source. First-round RT-PCR targeting the TCR CDR3 was performed with the HTBI primer set. TCRdb processed the multiplex PCR reads anew with MiXCR; each CDR3 protein has one entry. The repertoire holds some 320,000 distinct CDR3 sequences, around 13% seen once, with 30% to 40% in the top ten. This sample is part of a study of T cells in Graves' hyperthyroidism and ophthalmopathy.

The receptor's source is a middle-aged woman with Graves' ophthalmopathy. The chain links TRBV5-1 to TRBJ1-2; 8 nucleotides agree with TRBD1. Sequencing was carried out using blood. The CDR3 is CASSLTRQGYTF. In DNA form, the CDR3 reads TGCGCCAGCAGCTTGACCCGACAGGGGTACACCTTC.